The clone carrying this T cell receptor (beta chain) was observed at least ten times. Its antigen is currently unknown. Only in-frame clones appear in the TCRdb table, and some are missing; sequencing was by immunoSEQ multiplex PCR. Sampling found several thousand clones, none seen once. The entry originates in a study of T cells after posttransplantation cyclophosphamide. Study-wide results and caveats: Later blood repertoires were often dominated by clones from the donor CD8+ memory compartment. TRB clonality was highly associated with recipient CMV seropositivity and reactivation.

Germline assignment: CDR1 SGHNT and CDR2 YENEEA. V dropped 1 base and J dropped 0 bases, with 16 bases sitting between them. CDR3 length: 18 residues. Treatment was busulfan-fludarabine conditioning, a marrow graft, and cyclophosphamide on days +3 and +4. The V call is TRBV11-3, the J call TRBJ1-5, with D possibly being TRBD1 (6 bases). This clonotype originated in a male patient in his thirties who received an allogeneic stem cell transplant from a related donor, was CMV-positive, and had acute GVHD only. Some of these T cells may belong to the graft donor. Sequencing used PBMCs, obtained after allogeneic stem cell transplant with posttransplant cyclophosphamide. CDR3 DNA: TGTGCCAGCAGCTTAGGGTCTACAGGGTCAGATAGCAATCAGCCCCAGCATTTT. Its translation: CASSLGSTGSDSNQPQHF.